The T cell receptor (beta chain) under discussion was sequenced for a study of identical twins. Study-wide results and caveats: There were fewer insertions in abundant cord blood beta clonotypes, but memory repertoires showed no such pattern. Where beta out-of-frame sequences were concerned, excess twin sharing was weaker.

TCRdb used MiXCR to reprocess the 5' RACE reads, holding one entry per CDR3 protein. The sample records roughly 470,000 distinct CDR3 sequences, roughly an eighth being singletons. Among all donors, each was a healthy Caucasian. Per germline, CDR1 MNHEY and CDR2 SMNVEV (reference sequence). This CDR3 is built from 16 residues. With 5 bases clipped from V and 5 bases from J, the junction kept 11 bases outside the gene matches. This clonotype has a handful of counts. Its antigen is still unknown. This same sample was also part of a study on yellow fever vaccine responses in identical twins. This second study says: A vaccine T cell response that seemed partly convergent and partly personalized was reported in twins.

This chain links TRBV27 with TRBJ2-2; 7 bases fit TRBD1. The sequencing input was CD4+ T cells sorted from blood. The sequence came from a woman in her late teens or twenties in good health. CDR3 region: CASSPHRGVGTGELFF. CDR3 sequence (DNA): TGTGCCAGCAGTCCCCACAGGGGTGTAGGTACCGGGGAGCTGTTTTTT.